This entry lists 17 T cell receptor beta chains sequenced from one sample in a study of shared clonotypes between healthy human individuals. The table came from immunoSEQ multiplex PCR; TCRdb's copy has only in-frame clones and leaves some out. The repertoire holds approximately 530,000 clones, with 95% to 97% as singletons. The specimen was naive CD4+ T cells sorted from blood. Stated subset: CD45RA+ positively selected. These receptors came from a woman in her thirties in good health.

This chain links TRBV4-1 with TRBJ2-2; maybe TRBD1 (6 bases). V lost 2 bases to trimming and J lost 4 bases, with 11 bases between them. The CDR3 totals 15 residues. Per the germline V gene, CDR1 is MGHRA and CDR2 is YSYEKL. The CDR3, as DNA: TGCGCCAGCAGCCAATACCCAGGGGTCACCGGGGAGCTGTTTTTT. Translating it yields CASSQYPGVTGELFF.

The V call is TRBV6-1, the J call TRBJ1-5; D gene uncertain. Germline V gene lookup returns CDR1 MNHNS and CDR2 SASEGT. V lost 2 bases and J 7 bases, leaving 15 bases between the germline ends. The CDR3 covers 15 residues. CDR3 DNA sequence: TGTGCCAGCAGTGAACCCCTTCACCTTTTGCAGCCCCAGCATTTT. The encoded protein is CASSEPLHLLQPQHF.

This clone was seen only once. The chain uses TRBV28 and TRBJ1-1, with 10 bases identical to TRBD1. Germline assignment: CDR1 MDHEN and CDR2 SYDVKM. With V trimmed by 5 bases and J by 5 bases, 8 bases remained unmatched. The CDR3 is made up of 15 amino acids. CDR3 protein: CASSTTGGGKTEAFF. DNA for the CDR3: TGTGCCAGCAGTACGACAGGGGGCGGGAAGACTGAAGCTTTCTTT.

Concerning this clone itself: This same CDR3 is encoded by further DNA sequences in the sample. This rearrangement joins TRBV5-1 to TRBJ2-1; TRBD1 agrees at 7 bases. The V segment lost 1 base and the J segment 5 bases; nucleotides outside the gene matches: 0. Germline V gives CDR1 SGHRS, CDR2 YFSETQ. CDR3 length: 13 residues. Here the CDR3 DNA reads TGCGCCAGCAGCTTGCAGGGGGACAATGAGCAGTTCTTC. Translating gives CASSLQGDNEQFF.

The gene calls are TRBV10-3 and TRBJ2-7, with 10 nucleotides matching TRBD1. Germline CDR1 is ENHRY and CDR2 is SYGVKD. V lost 0 bases to trimming and J lost 1 base; unmatched junction nucleotides: 6. The CDR3 length is 17 residues. CDR3 region: CAISESYGTGVSYEQYF. In DNA form, the CDR3 reads TGTGCCATCAGTGAGTCGTACGGGACAGGGGTGTCCTACGAGCAGTACTTC.

The genes are TRBV28 and TRBJ2-7; no reliable D call. Germline CDR1 is MDHEN and CDR2 is SYDVKM. The CDR3 is 13 amino acids. Trimming took off 3 bases at V and 9 bases at J, with 15 bases between the two ends. The CDR3 region has the DNA TGTGCCAGCAGTTTCGCGGCACCACCGCGGCAGTACTTC. It codes for CASSFAAPPRQYF.

The chain has TRBV7-9 and TRBJ2-1, with TRBD1 matching 7 bases. V shed 2 bases, J shed 4 bases, and the junction held 8 bases outside the gene matches. The CDR3 has 16 amino acids. Per germline, CDR1 SEHNR and CDR2 FQNEAQ (reference sequence). The CDR3 nucleotides are TGTGCCAGCAGCTTAATCGACAGGGTGGAGTACAATGAGCAGTTCTTC. It yields the protein CASSLIDRVEYNEQFF.

CDR3 residues: CASSPRLRNTGELFF. In DNA form, the CDR3 reads TGTGCCAGCAGCCCACGTTTGCGGAACACCGGGGAGCTGTTTTTT. The V call is TRBV6-5, the J call TRBJ2-2; no clear D gene. The CDR3 sequence is 15 residues long. Germline assignment: CDR1 MNHEY and CDR2 SVGAGI. Trimming shortened V by 6 bases and J by 1 base, and 12 bases separated the two germline ends.

The chain uses TRBV25-1 and TRBJ2-6; D remains ambiguous. V shed 3 bases and J shed 0 bases, with 9 bases lying between them. Per germline, CDR1 MGHDK and CDR2 SYGVNS. The CDR3 totals 16 residues. CDR3 sequence: CASSDSYDSGANVLTF. In nucleotides, the CDR3 is TGTGCCAGCAGTGATTCATATGACTCTGGGGCCAACGTCCTGACTTTC.

The chain couples TRBV19 to TRBJ2-1, with D uncertain. V shed 2 bases and J shed 9 bases, with 8 bases lying between them. Germline values: CDR1 LNHDA, CDR2 SQIVND (reference sequence). The CDR3 is made up of 12 amino acids. The CDR3 DNA reads TGTGCCAGTAGTATACAAGCTGGTGAGCAGTTCTTC. Translated, it gives CASSIQAGEQFF.

The rearrangement joins TRBV11-2 to TRBJ2-5, with a tentative D call TRBD1 (6 bases). Germline V CDR1 and CDR2: SGHAT, FQNNGV. Between the trimmed V and J ends, which lost 5 bases and 7 bases, there was a span of 14 bases. The CDR3 is 13 residues long. The chain's CDR3 is CASSGRRGATQYF. For the CDR3, the DNA is TGTGCCAGCAGCGGCCGCAGGGGCGCGACCCAGTACTTC.

CDR3 in amino acids: CASSLVVAGGPGELFF. Here the CDR3 DNA reads TGCGCCAGCAGCTTGGTCGTAGCGGGAGGGCCCGGGGAGCTGTTTTTT. The chain uses TRBV5-1 and TRBJ2-2, with 11 nucleotides matching TRBD2. The CDR3 contains 16 residues. Germline V gives CDR1 SGHRS, CDR2 YFSETQ. V shed 0 bases and J 6 bases; nucleotides not matched to a gene: 4.

The chain couples TRBV28 to TRBJ1-5; 8 bases fit TRBD1. The CDR3 consists of 15 residues. Germline CDR1 reads MDHEN; CDR2 reads SYDVKM. The trim removed 1 base at V and 7 bases at J, leaving 6 bases unmatched. In nucleotides, the CDR3 is TGTGCCAGCAGTTTATCCGGACAGGGAGCCCAGCCCCAGCATTTT. Amino acids: CASSLSGQGAQPQHF.

This chain links TRBV28 with TRBJ1-5; 7 bases line up with TRBD1. V lost 5 bases, J lost 3 bases, and 7 bases stayed unmatched. The CDR3 is made up of 15 amino acids. The germline CDR1 and CDR2 sequences are MDHEN and SYDVKM. The CDR3 DNA reads TGTGCCAGCAGTCCCCAGGGACAGCTCAATCAGCCCCAGCATTTT. Protein product: CASSPQGQLNQPQHF. The full variable domain, completed using reference TRBV28 and TRBJ1-5, is DVKVTQSSRYLVKRTGEKVFLECVQDMDHENMFWYRQDPGLGLRLIYFSYDVKMKEKGDIPEGYSVSREKKERFSLILESASTNQTSMYLCASSPQGQLNQPQHFGDGTRLSIL.

The genes are TRBV7-9 and TRBJ1-1; D remains unclear. This CDR3 has 13 residues. V was pared by 1 base and J by 10 bases, with 13 bases between. From germline, CDR1 is SEHNR and CDR2 FQNEAQ (reference sequence). The CDR3 is CASSLDPRTAAFF. The CDR3 DNA sequence: TGTGCCAGCAGCTTAGACCCGAGAACAGCAGCTTTCTTT.

The chain recombines TRBV2 with TRBJ1-1; D is possibly TRBD1 (6 bases). CDR1 is SNHLY, CDR2 FYNNEI, per germline. V gave up 7 bases and J gave up 3 bases, with 9 bases separating them. The CDR3 is made up of 12 amino acids. CDR3 coding DNA: TGTGCCAGCACAGGGGACGACACTGAAGCTTTCTTT. It yields the protein CASTGDDTEAFF.

The chain combines TRBV11-2 with TRBJ2-7; D remains unclear. CDR1 and CDR2 (germline): SGHAT, FQNNGV. Between the trimmed V and J ends, which lost 3 bases and 2 bases, there was a span of 8 bases. The CDR3 runs to 13 residues. CDR3 bases: TGTGCCAGCAGCTTGTACGGTACCTACGAGCAGTACTTC. Protein: CASSLYGTYEQYF.